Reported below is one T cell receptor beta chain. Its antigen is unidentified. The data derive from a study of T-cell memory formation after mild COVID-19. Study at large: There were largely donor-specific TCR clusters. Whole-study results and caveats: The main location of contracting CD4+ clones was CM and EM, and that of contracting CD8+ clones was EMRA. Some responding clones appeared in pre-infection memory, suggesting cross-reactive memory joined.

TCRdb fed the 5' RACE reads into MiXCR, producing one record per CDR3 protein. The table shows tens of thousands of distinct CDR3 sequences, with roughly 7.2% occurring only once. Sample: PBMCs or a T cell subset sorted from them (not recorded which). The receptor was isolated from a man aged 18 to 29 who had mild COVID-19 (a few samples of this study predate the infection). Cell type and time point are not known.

The CDR3: CASRPGGDREKLFF. CDR3 DNA sequence: TGTGCCAGTCGCCCGGGGGGGGATCGAGAAAAACTGTTTTTT. The chain employs TRBV7-2 and TRBJ1-4, with D perhaps TRBD1 (5 bases). Trimming removed 9 bases at V and 8 bases at J, with 19 bases between. The CDR3 totals 14 residues. CDR1 is SGHTA and CDR2 is FQGNSA in the germline V gene.